The next 11 T cell receptor beta chains were all read from a single sample in a study of OX40 agonist ivuxolimab in advanced cancers. Sequencing used immunoSEQ multiplex PCR; TCRdb keeps in-frame clones, though not all of them. The repertoire holds 60,000 to 75,000 clones, 86% seen once, with 3.9% in the top ten. The specimen comprised CD4+ or CD8+ T cells sorted from blood, sampled in a trial of the OX40 agonist ivuxolimab. These receptors were taken from an adult with an advanced solid tumor such as melanoma, head and neck, liver or kidney cancer.

This clone was counted a single time. The chain carries TRBV25-1 and TRBJ2-3; TRBD1 or TRBD2 may be the D gene (5 bases each). The V gene lost 3 bases and the J gene lost 2 bases, with 15 bases spanning the gap. Germline V gives CDR1 MGHDK, CDR2 SYGVNS. The CDR3 has 16 residues. CDR3 sequence: CASSDFEGKATDTQYF. CDR3 DNA sequence: TGTGCCAGCAGTGATTTCGAGGGGAAGGCCACAGATACGCAGTATTTT.

This rearrangement joins TRBV5-6 to TRBJ2-7, with 7 bases that match TRBD1. There are 12 residues in the CDR3. Germline V gene lookup returns CDR1 SGHDT and CDR2 YYEEEE. The J segment lost 6 bases and the V segment lost 5 bases, leaving 5 bases of the junction unmatched. The CDR3 here is CASRTSGGEQYF. In DNA, the CDR3 is TGTGCCAGCAGAACGTCAGGGGGCGAGCAGTACTTC.

V gene TRBV5-8 combines with J gene TRBJ1-2; 7 nucleotides line up with TRBD1. Trimming cost V 0 bases and J 2 bases; bases outside gene matches: 7. The CDR3 has 16 residues. CDR1 and CDR2 (germline): SGHTS, YDEGEE. Here the CDR3 DNA reads TGTGCCAGCAGCTTGGCAACAGGGGTTGAAAACTATGGCTACACCTTC. Translating gives CASSLATGVENYGYTF.

The table lists this clone with a few counts. The V gene is TRBV28, the J gene TRBJ1-1; D unresolved. CDR3 length: 14 residues. CDR1 is MDHEN, CDR2 SYDVKM, per germline. The ends were cut back, 3 bases at V and 0 bases at J, with 8 bases in the middle. CDR3 in DNA: TGTGCCAGCAGTTTCACCAGTTTGAACACTGAAGCTTTCTTT. It encodes CASSFTSLNTEAFF.

CDR3 loop: CASSLREPGPSGNTIYF. DNA of the CDR3: TGTGCCAGCAGTTTAAGGGAACCGGGTCCCTCTGGAAACACCATATATTTT. The gene calls are TRBV27 and TRBJ1-3, with unresolved D. Germline CDR1 is MNHEY and CDR2 is SMNVEV (reference sequence). Trimming pared 2 bases from V and 0 bases from J, leaving 14 bases between. The CDR3 is made up of 17 amino acids.

The chain links TRBV28 to TRBJ1-4, with a possible D match to TRBD1 (5 bases). V dropped 6 bases and J dropped 8 bases, with 16 bases sitting between them. Per germline, CDR1 MDHEN and CDR2 SYDVKM. The CDR3 contains 14 residues. CDR3 loop: CASRVAGPKEKLFF. The CDR3 coding sequence is TGTGCCAGCAGGGTAGCGGGACCGAAGGAAAAACTGTTTTTT.

This chain links TRBV6-1 with TRBJ2-7, with D possibly TRBD2 on 5 matching bases. In germline, CDR1 is MNHNS, CDR2 SASEGT. The CDR3 is 12 amino acids. Trimming pared 7 bases from V and 6 bases from J, leaving 13 bases between. The CDR3 sequence: CASIGGSLEQYF. CDR3 bases: TGTGCCAGCATAGGAGGTTCCCTCGAGCAGTACTTC.

The gene calls are TRBV6-5 and TRBJ2-7; tentative D call: TRBD2 (5 bases). The CDR3 has 13 residues. Trimming cost V 7 bases and J 0 bases, with 10 bases left between them. CDR1 and CDR2 (germline): MNHEY, SVGAGI. CDR3 amino acids: CASMSGSSYEQYF. The CDR3 bases are TGTGCCAGCATGTCGGGAAGCTCCTACGAGCAGTACTTC.

The genes are TRBV7-8 and TRBJ2-2; D is unclear. The CDR3 is made up of 12 amino acids. Germline loops: CDR1 SGHVS, CDR2 FQNEAQ. The V and J ends lost 2 bases and 7 bases respectively, with 5 bases between them. The CDR3 region is CASSLSNGELFF. In DNA, the CDR3 is TGTGCCAGCAGCTTATCGAACGGGGAGCTGTTTTTT.

V is TRBV19 and J is TRBJ1-3, with a tentative D call TRBD1 (5 bases). Between the trimmed V and J ends, which lost 5 bases and 10 bases, there was a span of 15 bases. This CDR3 contains 13 residues. Germline V CDR1 and CDR2: LNHDA, SQIVND (reference sequence). The CDR3 nucleotides read TGTGCCAGTAGTCCAGGGACGGCCGTTACCATATATTTT. Its protein is CASSPGTAVTIYF.

The gene calls are TRBV18 and TRBJ1-2; D gene ambiguous. CDR1 is KGHSH, CDR2 LQKENI, per germline. Trimming stripped 3 bases from V and 6 bases from J, with 8 bases between. The CDR3 length is 12 residues. CDR3 residues: CASSPEGNGYTF. Here the CDR3 DNA reads TGTGCCAGCTCACCTGAGGGTAATGGCTACACCTTC.